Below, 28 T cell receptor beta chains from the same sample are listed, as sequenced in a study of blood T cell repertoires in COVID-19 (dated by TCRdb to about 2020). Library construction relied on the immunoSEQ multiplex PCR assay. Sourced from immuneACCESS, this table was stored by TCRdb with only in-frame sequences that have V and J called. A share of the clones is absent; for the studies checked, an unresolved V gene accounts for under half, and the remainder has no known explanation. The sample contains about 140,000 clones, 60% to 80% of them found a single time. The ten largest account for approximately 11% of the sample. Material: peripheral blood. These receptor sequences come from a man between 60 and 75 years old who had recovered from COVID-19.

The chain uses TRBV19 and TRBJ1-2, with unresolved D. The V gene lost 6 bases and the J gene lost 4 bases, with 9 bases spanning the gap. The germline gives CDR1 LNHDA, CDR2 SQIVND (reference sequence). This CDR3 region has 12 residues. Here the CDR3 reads CASSLELYGYTF. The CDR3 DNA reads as TGTGCCAGTAGCCTTGAACTCTATGGCTACACCTTC.

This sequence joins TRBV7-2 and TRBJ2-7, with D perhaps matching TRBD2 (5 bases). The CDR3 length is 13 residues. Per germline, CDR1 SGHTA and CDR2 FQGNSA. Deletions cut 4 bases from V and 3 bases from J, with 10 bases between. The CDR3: CASSSVGGYEQYF. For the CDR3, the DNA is TGTGCCAGCAGCTCAGTCGGAGGCTACGAGCAGTACTTC.

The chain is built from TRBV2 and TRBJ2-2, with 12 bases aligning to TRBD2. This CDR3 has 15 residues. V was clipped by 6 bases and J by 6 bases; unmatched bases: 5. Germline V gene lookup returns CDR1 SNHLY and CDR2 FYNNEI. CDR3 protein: CASRALAGGSGELFF. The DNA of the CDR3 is TGTGCCAGCAGGGCACTAGCGGGAGGTTCCGGGGAGCTGTTTTTT.

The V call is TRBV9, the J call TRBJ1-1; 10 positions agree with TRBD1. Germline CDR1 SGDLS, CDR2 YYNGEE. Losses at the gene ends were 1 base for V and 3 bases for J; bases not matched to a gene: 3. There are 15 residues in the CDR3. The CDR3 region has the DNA TGTGCCAGCAGCGTACTCGGGACAGGGGACACTGAAGCTTTCTTT. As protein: CASSVLGTGDTEAFF.

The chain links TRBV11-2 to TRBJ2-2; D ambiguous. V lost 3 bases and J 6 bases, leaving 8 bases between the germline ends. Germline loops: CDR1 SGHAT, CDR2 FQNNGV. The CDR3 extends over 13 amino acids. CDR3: CASSFPPAGELFF. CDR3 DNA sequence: TGTGCCAGCAGCTTTCCCCCTGCCGGGGAGCTGTTTTTT.

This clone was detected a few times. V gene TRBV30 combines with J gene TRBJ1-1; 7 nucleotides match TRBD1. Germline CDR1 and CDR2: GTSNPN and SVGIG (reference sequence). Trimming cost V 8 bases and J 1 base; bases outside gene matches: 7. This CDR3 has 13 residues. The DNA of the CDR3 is TGTGCCCGAGGGACAGATCAGAACACTGAAGCTTTCTTT. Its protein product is CARGTDQNTEAFF.

Here the CDR3 reads CASSVTGQGAEAFF. CDR3 bases: TGCGCCAGCAGCGTCACGGGACAGGGGGCAGAAGCTTTCTTT. V gene TRBV5-1 combines with J gene TRBJ1-1, with TRBD1 identical over 12 bases. Trimming removed 4 bases from V and 8 bases from J; junction bases left unmatched: 6. CDR3 length: 14 amino acids. Germline V gene data show CDR1 as SGHRS and CDR2 as YFSETQ.

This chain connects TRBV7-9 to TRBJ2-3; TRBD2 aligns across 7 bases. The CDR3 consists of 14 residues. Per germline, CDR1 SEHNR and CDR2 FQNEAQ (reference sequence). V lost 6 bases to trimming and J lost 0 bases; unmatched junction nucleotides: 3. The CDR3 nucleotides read TGTGCCAGCAGGGGGGGGACTAGCACAGATACGCAGTATTTT. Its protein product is CASRGGTSTDTQYF.

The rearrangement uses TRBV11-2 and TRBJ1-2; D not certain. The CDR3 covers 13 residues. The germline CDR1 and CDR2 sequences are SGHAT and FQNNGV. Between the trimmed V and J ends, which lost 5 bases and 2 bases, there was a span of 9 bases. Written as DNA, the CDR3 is TGTGCCAGCAGCCTGGGCGCCAACTATGGCTACACCTTC. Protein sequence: CASSLGANYGYTF.

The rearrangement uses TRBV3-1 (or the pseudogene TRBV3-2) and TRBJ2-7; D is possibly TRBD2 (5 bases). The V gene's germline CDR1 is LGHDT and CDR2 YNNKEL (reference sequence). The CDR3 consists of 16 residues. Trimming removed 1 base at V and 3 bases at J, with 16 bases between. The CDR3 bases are TGTGCCAGCAGCCAAGCGCGGCGGGCAGGCCTCTACGAGCAGTACTTC. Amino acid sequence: CASSQARRAGLYEQYF.

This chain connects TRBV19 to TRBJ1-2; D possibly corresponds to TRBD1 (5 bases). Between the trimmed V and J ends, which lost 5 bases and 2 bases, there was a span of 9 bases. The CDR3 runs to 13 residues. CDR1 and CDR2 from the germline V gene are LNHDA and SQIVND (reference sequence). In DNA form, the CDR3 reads TGTGCCAGTAGTCTACAGGTCAACTATGGCTACACCTTC. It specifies CASSLQVNYGYTF.

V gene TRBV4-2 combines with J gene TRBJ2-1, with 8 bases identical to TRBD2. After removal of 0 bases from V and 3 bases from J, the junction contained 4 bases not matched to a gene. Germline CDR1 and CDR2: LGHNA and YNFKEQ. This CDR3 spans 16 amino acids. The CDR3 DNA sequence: TGTGCCAGCAGCCAAGACCCCGGGACTAGCTACAATGAGCAGTTCTTC. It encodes CASSQDPGTSYNEQFF.

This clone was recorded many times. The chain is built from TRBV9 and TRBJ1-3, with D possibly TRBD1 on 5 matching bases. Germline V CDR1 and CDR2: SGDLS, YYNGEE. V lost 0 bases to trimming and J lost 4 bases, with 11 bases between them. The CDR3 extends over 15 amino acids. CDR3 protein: CASSVAPTEGNTIYF. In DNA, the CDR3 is TGTGCCAGCAGCGTAGCTCCGACAGAAGGAAACACCATATATTTT.

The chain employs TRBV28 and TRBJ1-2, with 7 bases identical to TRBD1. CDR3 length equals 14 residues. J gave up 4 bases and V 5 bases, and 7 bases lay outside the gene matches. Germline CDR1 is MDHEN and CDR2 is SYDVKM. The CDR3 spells CASSPPGQTYGYTF. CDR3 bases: TGTGCCAGCAGTCCCCCGGGACAGACCTATGGCTACACCTTC.

The CDR3 bases are TGTGCCAGCTCAGGGGGACAGGGTGACCAAGAGACCCAGTACTTC. Its protein product is CASSGGQGDQETQYF. The rearrangement uses TRBV18 and TRBJ2-5; 9 bases are shared with TRBD1. The ends lost 5 bases at V and 0 bases at J; junction bases unmatched: 4. The CDR3 is 15 amino acids. Germline V gives CDR1 KGHSH, CDR2 LQKENI. Full variable domain (outside the CDR3, taken from reference TRBV18 and TRBJ2-5): NAGVMQNPRHLVRRRGQEARLRCSPMKGHSHVYWYRQLPEEGLKFMVYLQKENIIDESGMPKERFSAEFPKEGPSILRIQQVVRGDSAAYFCASSGGQGDQETQYFGPGTRLLVL.

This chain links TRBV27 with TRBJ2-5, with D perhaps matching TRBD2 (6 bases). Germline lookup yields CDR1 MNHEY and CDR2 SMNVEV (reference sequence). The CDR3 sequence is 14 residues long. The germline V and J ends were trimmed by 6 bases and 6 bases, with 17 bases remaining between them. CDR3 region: CASSNYWGGKTQYF. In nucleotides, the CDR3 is TGTGCCAGCAGCAATTACTGGGGAGGAAAGACCCAGTACTTC.

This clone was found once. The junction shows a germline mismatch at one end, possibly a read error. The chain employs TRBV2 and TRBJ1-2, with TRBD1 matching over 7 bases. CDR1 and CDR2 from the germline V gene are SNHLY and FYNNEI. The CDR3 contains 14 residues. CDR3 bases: TGTGCCAGCAGTGACTACGACAGGGCATTCCCTCTTCCGTTC. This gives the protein CASSDYDRAFPLPF.

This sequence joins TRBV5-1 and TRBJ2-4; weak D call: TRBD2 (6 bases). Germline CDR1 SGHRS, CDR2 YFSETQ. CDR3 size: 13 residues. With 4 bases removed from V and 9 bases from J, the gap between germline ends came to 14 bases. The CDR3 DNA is TGCGCCAGCAGCCTAGGGACTGAGGGCATTCAGTACTTC. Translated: CASSLGTEGIQYF.

In DNA, the CDR3 is TGCGCCAGCAGCTTGGCCATGGGGACAACCGGGGAGCTGTTTTTT. Translation gives CASSLAMGTTGELFF. The chain recombines TRBV5-1 with TRBJ2-2; possibly TRBD1 for D (6 bases). The CDR3 covers 15 residues. With 0 bases removed from V and 5 bases from J, the gap between germline ends came to 11 bases. Per germline, CDR1 SGHRS and CDR2 YFSETQ.

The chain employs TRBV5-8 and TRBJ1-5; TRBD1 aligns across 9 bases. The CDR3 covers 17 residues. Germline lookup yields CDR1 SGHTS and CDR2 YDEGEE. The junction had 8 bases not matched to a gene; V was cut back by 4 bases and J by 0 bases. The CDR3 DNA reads TGTGCCAGCAGCACCGGGACAGGGTCTTATAGCAATCAGCCCCAGCATTTT. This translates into CASSTGTGSYSNQPQHF.

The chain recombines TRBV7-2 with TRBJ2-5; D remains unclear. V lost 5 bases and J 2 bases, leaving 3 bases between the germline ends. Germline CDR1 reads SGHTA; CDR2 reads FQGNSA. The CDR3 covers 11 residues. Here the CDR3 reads CASSPQETQYF. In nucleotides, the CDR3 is TGTGCCAGCAGCCCACAAGAGACCCAGTACTTC.

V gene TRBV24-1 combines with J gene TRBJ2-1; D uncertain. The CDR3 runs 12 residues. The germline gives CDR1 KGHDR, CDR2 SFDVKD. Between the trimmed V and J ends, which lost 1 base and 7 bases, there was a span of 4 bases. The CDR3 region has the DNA TGTGCCACCAGTGATTTCCCGAATGAGCAGTTCTTC. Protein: CATSDFPNEQFF.

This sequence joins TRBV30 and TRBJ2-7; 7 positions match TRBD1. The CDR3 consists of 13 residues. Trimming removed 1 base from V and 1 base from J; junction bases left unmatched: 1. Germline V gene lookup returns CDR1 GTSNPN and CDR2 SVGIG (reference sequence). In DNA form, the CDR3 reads TGTGCCTGGAGTGGGGACAGATCCTACGAGCAGTACTTC. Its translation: CAWSGDRSYEQYF.

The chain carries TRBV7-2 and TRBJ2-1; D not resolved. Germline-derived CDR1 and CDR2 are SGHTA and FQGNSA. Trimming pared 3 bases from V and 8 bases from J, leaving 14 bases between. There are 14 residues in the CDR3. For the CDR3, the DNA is TGTGCCAGCAGCTTGAGACGGCGAGGCTATGAGCAGTTCTTC. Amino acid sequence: CASSLRRRGYEQFF.

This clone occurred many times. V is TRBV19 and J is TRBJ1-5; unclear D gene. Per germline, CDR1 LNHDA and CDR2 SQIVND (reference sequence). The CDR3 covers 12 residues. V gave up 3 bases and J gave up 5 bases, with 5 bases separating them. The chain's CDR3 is CASSIPYQPQHF. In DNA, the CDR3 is TGTGCCAGTAGTATTCCATATCAGCCCCAGCATTTT.

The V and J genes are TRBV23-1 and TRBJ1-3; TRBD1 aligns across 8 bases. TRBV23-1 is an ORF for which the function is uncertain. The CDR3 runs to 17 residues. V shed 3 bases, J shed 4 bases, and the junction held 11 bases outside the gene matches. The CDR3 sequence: CASSQGAGQDLGNTIYF. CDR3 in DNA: TGCGCCAGCAGTCAGGGGGCGGGACAGGATTTAGGAAACACCATATATTTT.

The CDR3 nucleotides read TGCGCCAGCAGCCAAGATTGGGCCGGGACAGGGGACGAAAAACTGTTTTTT. Amino acid sequence: CASSQDWAGTGDEKLFF. The chain uses TRBV4-1 and TRBJ1-4; TRBD1 aligns across 10 bases. V lost 0 bases and J lost 8; bases outside the gene matches: 9. The length of the CDR3 is 17 residues. Germline CDR1 and CDR2: MGHRA and YSYEKL.

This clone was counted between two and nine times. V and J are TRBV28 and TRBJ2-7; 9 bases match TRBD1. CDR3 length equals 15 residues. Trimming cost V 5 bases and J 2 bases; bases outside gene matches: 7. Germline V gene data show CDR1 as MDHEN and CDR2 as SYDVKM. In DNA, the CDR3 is TGTGCCAGCAGTACTCCCGGGACAGGGACCTACGAGCAGTACTTC. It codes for CASSTPGTGTYEQYF.